The T cell receptor (beta chain) under discussion was sequenced for a study of blood T cell repertoires in COVID-19. At the level of the study: Collection of acute and convalescent COVID-19 samples took place in the United States, Italy and Spain. Sources were T cells, B-cell-depleted T cells, or PBMCs; the material itself was cDNA or gDNA.

CDR1 MNHEY and CDR2 SMNVEV come from the germline V gene (reference sequence). Trimming cost V 3 bases and J 7 bases; bases outside gene matches: 2. The CDR3 spans 13 residues. Original processing notes: For nucleated cells, counts were estimated from reference gene primer amplification. Data came from immunoSEQ multiplex PCR; TCRdb stores just in-frame clones and leaves some out. D and trimming come from the DNA, and the V and J calls and clone size come from that table. The sample includes approximately 93,000 clones, more than 75% of them seen just once. This TCR derives from a human donor in a cohort sampled during active COVID-19. Sequencing used peripheral blood. V usage is TRBV27 and J usage is TRBJ1-4; the match to TRBD1 covers 7 bases. The CDR3 nucleotides are TGTGCCAGCAGTTTCACAGGGGTTGAAAAACTGTTTTTT. Protein sequence: CASSFTGVEKLFF.